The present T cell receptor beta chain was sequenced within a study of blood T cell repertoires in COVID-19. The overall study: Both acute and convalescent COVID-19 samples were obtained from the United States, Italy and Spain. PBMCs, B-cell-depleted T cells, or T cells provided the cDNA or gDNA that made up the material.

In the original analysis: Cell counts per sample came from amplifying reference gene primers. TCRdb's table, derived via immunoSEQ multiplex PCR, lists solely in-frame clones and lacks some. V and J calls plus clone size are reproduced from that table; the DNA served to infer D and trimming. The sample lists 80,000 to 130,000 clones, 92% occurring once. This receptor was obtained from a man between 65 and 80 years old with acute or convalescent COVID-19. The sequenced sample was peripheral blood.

This CDR3 reads CASSQGVVNSPLHF. The DNA of the CDR3 is TGTGCCAGCTCACAGGGGGTAGTTAATTCACCCCTCCACTTT. The chain employs TRBV18 and TRBJ1-6; maybe TRBD1 (6 bases). Trimming took off 4 bases at V and 6 bases at J, with 10 bases between the two ends. CDR1 and CDR2 from the germline V gene are KGHSH and LQKENI. The CDR3 spans 14 residues. Variable domain in full (rest from reference TRBV18 and TRBJ1-6): NAGVMQNPRHLVRRRGQEARLRCSPMKGHSHVYWYRQLPEEGLKFMVYLQKENIIDESGMPKERFSAEFPKEGPSILRIQQVVRGDSAAYFCASSQGVVNSPLHFGNGTRLTVT.